These T cell receptor beta chains were read from a single sample in a study of T cells in Graves' hyperthyroidism and ophthalmopathy. TCRdb processed the multiplex PCR reads anew with MiXCR; each CDR3 protein has one entry. The sample has 37,000 or so distinct CDR3 sequences; under 60% are singletons. Sequencing used blood. Source of these receptors: a middle-aged man with Graves' ophthalmopathy. Each CDR3 is given with its conserved first and last residue. A D gene is named only where the DNA matches it firmly. Clone sizes are given selectively: once, few, many, or a class where the clone is expanded.

TRBD1 | many | TRBJ1-1 | TRBV11-3 | TGTGCCAGCAGCTTAGGGATTAGGGGGCGCGGGAGGGACACTGAAGCTTTCTTT | CASSLGIRGRGRDTEAFF
TRBD1 | once | TRBJ2-3 | TRBV6-6 | TGTGCCAGTCGGGACAGGGGGGACACAGATACGCAGTATTTT | CASRDRGDTDTQYF
. | . | TRBJ1-1 | TRBV7-3 | TGTGCCAGCAGCCAAACAGGGCGTTCGAAAGCTGAAGCTTTCTTT | CASSQTGRSKAEAFF
TRBD1 | many | TRBJ1-2 | TRBV3-1 | TGTGCCAGCAGCCAACCCGGACAGGGAAACTACTATGGCTACACCTTC | CASSQPGQGNYYGYTF
TRBD2 | . | TRBJ2-2 | TRBV13 | TGTGCCAGCAGCAGCGGGGGCACCGGGGGGCTGTTTTTT | CASSSGGTGGLFF
TRBD2 | many | TRBJ2-3 | TRBV11-1 | TGTGCCAGCAGAGGCGGGAGGGTTGCAGATACGCAGTATTTT | CASRGGRVADTQYF
. | . | TRBJ1-4 | TRBV5-1 | TGCGCCAGCAGTAGGGGCCAGGACACTGAAAAACTGTTTTTT | CASSRGQDTEKLFF
. | . | TRBJ2-5 | TRBV13 | TGTGCCAGCAGCTTGCGTGGGGCCGGGGAGACCCAGTACTTC | CASSLRGAGETQYF
. | many | TRBJ1-6 | TRBV6-1 | TGTGCCAGCACGGTGCGTAATTCACCCCTCCACTTT | CASTVRNSPLHF
TRBD2 | . | TRBJ2-1 | TRBV2 | TGTGCCAGCAGTGAAGAGTCGTGGGAGGGCCTGGACAATGAGCAGTTCTTC | CASSEESWEGLDNEQFF
. | many | TRBJ2-5 | TRBV4-2 | TGTGCCAGCAGCCAAGATCTAGGGTCGGGAGAGACCCAGTACTTC | CASSQDLGSGETQYF
. | many | TRBJ2-1 | TRBV9 | TGTGCCAGCAGCGTAGCGCGGAGCTACAATGAGCAGTTCTTC | CASSVARSYNEQFF
TRBD2 | . | TRBJ2-1 | TRBV5-1 | TGCGCCAGCAGCTCTCGCGGGAGGGCGGGGGACAATGAGCAGTTCTTC | CASSSRGRAGDNEQFF
. | few | TRBJ2-7 | TRBV29-1 | TGCAGCGTTGAAAGAGGCTACGAGCAGTACTTC | CSVERGYEQYF
. | many | TRBJ1-1 | TRBV28 | TGTGCCAGCAGTTTCCCAACGAACACTGAAGCTTTCTTT | CASSFPTNTEAFF
TRBD1 | . | TRBJ2-4 | TRBV28 | TGTGCCAGCAGACTGACAGGGGAGGACACTCAGTACTTC | CASRLTGEDTQYF
. | many | TRBJ2-7 | TRBV28 | TGTGCCAGCAGTTTAGAGGCCACCTACGAGCAGTACTTC | CASSLEATYEQYF
. | . | TRBJ1-1 | TRBV28 | TGTGCCAGCAGTTTATCAAGGGGTCGGAAGGAAGCTTTCTTT | CASSLSRGRKEAFF
TRBD2 | many | TRBJ2-2 | TRBV12-3/TRBV12-4 | TGTGCCAGCAGTCCTAGCGGGATTTCCACCGGGGAGCTGTTTTTT | CASSPSGISTGELFF
TRBD2 | . | TRBJ2-3 | TRBV9 | TGTGCCAGCAGCGCCACTAGCGGGAGTTCGAATGAGCAGTATTTT | CASSATSGSSNEQYF
TRBD1 | . | TRBJ2-7 | TRBV7-2 | TGTGCCAGCAGCTTAGCAGGAGGACAGGCGTACGAGCAGTACTTC | CASSLAGGQAYEQYF
TRBD2 | many | TRBJ2-1 | TRBV28 | TGTGCCAGCAGTTTAAGGCTAGCGGGCTATGAGCAGTTCTTC | CASSLRLAGYEQFF
. | . | TRBJ1-4 | TRBV19 | TGTGCCAGTAGATTCTTCCCACAGGGAAGAAATGAAAAACTGTTTTTT | CASRFFPQGRNEKLFF
. | . | TRBJ1-1 | TRBV7-8 | TGTGCCAGCAGCGAGAGTTATTTGAACGCTGAAGCTTTCTTT | CASSESYLNAEAFF
. | medium-sized | TRBJ1-2 | TRBV29-1 | TGCAGCGTTGATGGGGGCTATGGCTACACCTTC | CSVDGGYGYTF
. | medium-sized | TRBJ1-5 | TRBV10-1 | TGCGCCAGCAGTGAAGGGACACATCAGCCCCAGCATTTT | CASSEGTHQPQHF
TRBD2 | . | TRBJ2-1 | TRBV12-3/TRBV12-4 | TGTGCCAGCACCCGACTGCCGGGGGGGCAGTTCTTC | CASTRLPGGQFF
. | . | TRBJ2-5 | TRBV12-5 | TGTGCTAGTGGCCCTACCCAGTACTTC | CASGPTQYF
. | many | TRBJ1-2 | TRBV28 | TGTGCCAGCAGCCAATGGGACGGTCTCTATGGCTACACCTTC | CASSQWDGLYGYTF
. | many | TRBJ1-3 | TRBV3-1 | TGTGCCAGCAGCCAGACCACCTCCTCCGGAAACACCATATATTTT | CASSQTTSSGNTIYF
TRBD2 | . | TRBJ2-2 | TRBV2 | TGTGCCAGCGGAGGGACTAGCGGGAGATGGGTGAACACCGGGGAGCTGTTTTTT | CASGGTSGRWVNTGELFF
. | many | TRBJ1-4 | TRBV3-1 | TGTGCCAGCAGCCAAGGGGGTGAAAAACTGTTTTTT | CASSQGGEKLFF
. | . | TRBJ1-1 | TRBV5-1 | TGCGCCAGCAGCGCCGGGACCGAGGCTGTCTTT | CASSAGTEAVF
. | many | TRBJ1-5 | TRBV19 | TGTGCCAGTAGTATAGATTATCAGCCCCAGCATTTT | CASSIDYQPQHF
. | medium-sized | TRBJ2-7 | TRBV2 | TGTGCCAGCAGGAGGGGATACGAGCAGTACTTC | CASRRGYEQYF
. | . | TRBJ1-5 | TRBV7-8 | TGTGCCAGCTCCGAGGGGGGCCATCAGCCCCAGCATTTT | CASSEGGHQPQHF
TRBD1 | . | TRBJ2-7 | TRBV6-5 | TGTGCCAGCAGCCCAGACAGGGGGCTATACGAGCAGTACTTC | CASSPDRGLYEQYF
. | many | TRBJ1-4 | TRBV29-1 | TGCAGCGCAACCCAAACAACTAATGAAAAACTGTTTTTT | CSATQTTNEKLFF
. | many | TRBJ2-1 | TRBV5-5 | TGTGCCAGCAGCTTCCTAGCTGTTAATGAGCAGTTCTTC | CASSFLAVNEQFF
. | . | TRBJ1-2 | TRBV5-1 | TGCGCCAGCAGCCCGGGGGGGGCGGACTACACCTTC | CASSPGGADYTF
TRBD1 | . | TRBJ1-2 | TRBV20-1 | TGCAGTGCTAGAGATATAGGACAGGATACTTGGTATGGCTACACCTTC | CSARDIGQDTWYGYTF
. | . | TRBJ2-7 | TRBV25-1 | TGTGCCACCCGATTGGGGGGCTCCTACGGGCAGTACTTC | CATRLGGSYGQYF
TRBD1 | . | TRBJ1-1 | TRBV18 | TGTGCCAGCTACCAACAGGGGTTCACTGAAGCTTTCTTT | CASYQQGFTEAFF
TRBD2 | . | TRBJ2-1 | TRBV15 | TGTGCCACCAGCAGAGAAGCGGGAGGCCACAATGAGCAGTTCTTC | CATSREAGGHNEQFF
. | many | TRBJ2-5 | TRBV7-3 | TGTGCCAGCAGCTTAGGGACCGTAGAGACCCAGTACTTC | CASSLGTVETQYF
TRBD1 | . | TRBJ2-2 | TRBV13 | TGTGCCAGCAGCTATCGACAGGGGGCAAGCGGGGAGCTGTTTTTT | CASSYRQGASGELFF
TRBD2 | many | TRBJ2-3 | TRBV5-1 | TGCGCCAGCAGCTCAAATAGCGGGAGAGGATCAGATACGCAGTATTTT | CASSSNSGRGSDTQYF
TRBD2 | . | TRBJ2-1 | TRBV25-1 | TGTGCTAGACTAGCGGGCACCTCCTACAATGAGCAGTTCTTC | CARLAGTSYNEQFF
. | . | TRBJ1-5 | TRBV20-1 | TGCAGTGCTAGAGTGAAGGGACAGCCCCAGCATTTT | CSARVKGQPQHF
TRBD2 | many | TRBJ2-1 | TRBV24-1 | TGTGCCACCAGTGACGCCGGTGGCGGGGGGATCAATGAGCAGTTCTTC | CATSDAGGGGINEQFF
. | . | TRBJ1-2 | TRBV15 | TGTGCCACCAGCAGCGACCTCAACTATGGCTACACCTTC | CATSSDLNYGYTF
. | many | TRBJ1-2 | TRBV12-3/TRBV12-4 | TGTGCCAGCAGTGCAGGGGTGGGCTATGGCTACACCTTC | CASSAGVGYGYTF
. | . | TRBJ2-7 | TRBV29-1 | TGCAGCGTTGAGAGGACGGAATCCTACGAGCAGTACTTC | CSVERTESYEQYF